This T cell receptor (beta chain) was found in a study of OX40 agonist ivuxolimab in advanced cancers. Study overall: In this cohort, patients received ivuxolimab, an agonistic anti-OX40 (CD134) antibody. The mean age was about 61 years, ranging from roughly 23 to 90, with about 87% of participants male. General study findings and limits: More expanded clones were found, on average, in CD8+ than in CD4+ T cells. Clonal expansion by week 6 occurred in CD4+ and CD8+ blood T cells (at 0.1 to 3.0 mg/kg).

Trimming pared 8 bases from V and 2 bases from J, leaving 13 bases between. Germline CDR1 is MNHEY and CDR2 is SVGAGI. The CDR3 is 13 amino acids. In this sample, this clone turned up once. Its antigen remains unidentified. Sequencing was performed with immunoSEQ multiplex PCR; in TCRdb, only in-frame clones are kept and a portion is missing. The table includes approximately 54,000 clones, roughly 90% detected once. The sequence derives from an adult with an advanced solid tumor such as melanoma, head and neck, liver or kidney cancer. The chain recombines TRBV6-5 with TRBJ2-7; D is ambiguous. Sequences were derived from CD4+ or CD8+ T cells sorted from blood, sampled in a trial of the OX40 agonist ivuxolimab. CDR3 region: CASSETSTYEQYF. The CDR3 bases are TGTGCCAGCTCTGAGACTTCCACCTACGAGCAGTACTTC.